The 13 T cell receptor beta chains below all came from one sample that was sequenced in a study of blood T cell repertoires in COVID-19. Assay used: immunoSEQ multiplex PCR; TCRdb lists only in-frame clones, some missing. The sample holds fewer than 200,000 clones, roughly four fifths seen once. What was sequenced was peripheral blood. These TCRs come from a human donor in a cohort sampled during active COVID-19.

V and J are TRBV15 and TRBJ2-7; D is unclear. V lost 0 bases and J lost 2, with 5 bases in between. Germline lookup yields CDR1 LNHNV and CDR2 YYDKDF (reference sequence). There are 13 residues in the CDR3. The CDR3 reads CATSRDKTYEQYF. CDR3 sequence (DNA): TGTGCCACCAGCAGAGACAAAACCTACGAGCAGTACTTC.

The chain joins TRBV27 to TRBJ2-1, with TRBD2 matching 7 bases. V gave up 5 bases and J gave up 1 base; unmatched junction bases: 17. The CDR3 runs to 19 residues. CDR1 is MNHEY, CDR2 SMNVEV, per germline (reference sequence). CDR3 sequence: CASSTLAGAGEVSYNEQFF. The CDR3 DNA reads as TGTGCCAGCAGTACCCTAGCAGGCGCGGGAGAGGTGTCCTACAATGAGCAGTTCTTC.

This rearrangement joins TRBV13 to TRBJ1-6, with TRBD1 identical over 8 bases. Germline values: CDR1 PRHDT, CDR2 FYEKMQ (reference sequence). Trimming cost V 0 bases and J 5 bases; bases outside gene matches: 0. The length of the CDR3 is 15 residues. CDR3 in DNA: TGTGCCAGCAGCTTAGGGGACAGGGATAATTCACCCCTCCACTTT. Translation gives CASSLGDRDNSPLHF.

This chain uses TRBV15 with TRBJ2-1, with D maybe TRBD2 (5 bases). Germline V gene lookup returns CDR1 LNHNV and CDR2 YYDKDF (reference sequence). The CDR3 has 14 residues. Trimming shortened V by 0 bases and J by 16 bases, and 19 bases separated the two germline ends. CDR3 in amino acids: CATSRDRGLLGGFF. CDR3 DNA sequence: TGTGCCACCAGCAGAGATCGAGGATTGCTAGGAGGATTCTTC.

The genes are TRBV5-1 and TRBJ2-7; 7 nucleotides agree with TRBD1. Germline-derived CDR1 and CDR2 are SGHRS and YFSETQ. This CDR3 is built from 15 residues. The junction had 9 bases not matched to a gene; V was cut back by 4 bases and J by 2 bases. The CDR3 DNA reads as TGCGCCAGCAGCAAAAATCGGGACAGAGCCTACGAGCAGTACTTC. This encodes CASSKNRDRAYEQYF.

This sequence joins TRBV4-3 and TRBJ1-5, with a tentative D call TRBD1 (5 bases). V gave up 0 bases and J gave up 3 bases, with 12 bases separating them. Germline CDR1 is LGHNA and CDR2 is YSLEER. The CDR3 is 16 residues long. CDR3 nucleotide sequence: TGCGCCAGCAGCCAAGATGGGCAGGGAACCAATCAGCCCCAGCATTTT. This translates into CASSQDGQGTNQPQHF.

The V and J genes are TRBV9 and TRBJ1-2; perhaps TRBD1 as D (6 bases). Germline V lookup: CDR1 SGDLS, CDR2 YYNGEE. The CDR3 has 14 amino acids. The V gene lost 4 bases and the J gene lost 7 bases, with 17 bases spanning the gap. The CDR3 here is CASSSRSGQSGYTF. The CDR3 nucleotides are TGTGCCAGCAGCTCCCGCAGCGGACAGAGTGGCTACACCTTC.

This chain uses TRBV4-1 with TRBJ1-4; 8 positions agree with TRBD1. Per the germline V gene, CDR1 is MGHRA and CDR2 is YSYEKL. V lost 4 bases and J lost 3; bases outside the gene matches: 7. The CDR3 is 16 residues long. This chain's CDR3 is CASSLIGQGANEKLFF. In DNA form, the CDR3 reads TGCGCCAGCAGCCTAATAGGACAGGGTGCTAATGAAAAACTGTTTTTT.

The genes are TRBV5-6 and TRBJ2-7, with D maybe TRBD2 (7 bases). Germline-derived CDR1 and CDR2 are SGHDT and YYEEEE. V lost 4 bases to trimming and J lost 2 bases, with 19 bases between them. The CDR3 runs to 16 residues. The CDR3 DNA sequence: TGTGCCAGCAGCCCGGGGGGCCAGGGGATCCCCTACGAGCAGTACTTC. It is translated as CASSPGGQGIPYEQYF.

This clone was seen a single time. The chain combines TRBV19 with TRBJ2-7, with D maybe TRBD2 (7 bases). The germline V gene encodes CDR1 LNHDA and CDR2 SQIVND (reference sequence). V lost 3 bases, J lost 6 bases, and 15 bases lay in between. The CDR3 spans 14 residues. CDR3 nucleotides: TGTGCCAGTAGTATCCGGGGGGCCAGGGGCGAGCAGTACTTC. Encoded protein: CASSIRGARGEQYF. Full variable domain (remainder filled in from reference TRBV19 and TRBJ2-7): DGGITQSPKYLFRKEGQNVTLSCEQNLNHDAMYWYRQDPGQGLRLIYYSQIVNDFQKGDIAEGYSVSREKKESFPLTVTSAQKNPTAFYLCASSIRGARGEQYFGPGTRLTVT.

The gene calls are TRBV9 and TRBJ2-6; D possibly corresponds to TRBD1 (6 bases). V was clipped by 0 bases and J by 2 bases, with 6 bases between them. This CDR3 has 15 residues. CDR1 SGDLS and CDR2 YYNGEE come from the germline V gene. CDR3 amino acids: CASSVGGPGANVLTF. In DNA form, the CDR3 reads TGTGCCAGCAGCGTAGGGGGGCCTGGGGCCAACGTCCTGACTTTC.

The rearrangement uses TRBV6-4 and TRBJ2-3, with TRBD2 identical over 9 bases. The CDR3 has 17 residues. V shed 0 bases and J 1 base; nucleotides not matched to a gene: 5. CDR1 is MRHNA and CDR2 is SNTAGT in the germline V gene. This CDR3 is CASSDSGGGAGTDTQYF. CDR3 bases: TGTGCCAGCAGTGACTCTGGCGGGGGGGCCGGCACAGATACGCAGTATTTT.

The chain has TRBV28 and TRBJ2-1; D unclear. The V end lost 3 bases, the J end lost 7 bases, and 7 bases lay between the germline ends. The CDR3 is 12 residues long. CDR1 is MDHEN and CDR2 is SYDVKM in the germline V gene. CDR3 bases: TGTGCCAGCAGTTTTTATCGGAATGAGCAGTTCTTC. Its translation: CASSFYRNEQFF. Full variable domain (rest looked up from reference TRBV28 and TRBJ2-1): DVKVTQSSRYLVKRTGEKVFLECVQDMDHENMFWYRQDPGLGLRLIYFSYDVKMKEKGDIPEGYSVSREKKERFSLILESASTNQTSMYLCASSFYRNEQFFGPGTRLTVL.